This record looks at one TCR beta chain sequence and its context. Sequenced by immunoSEQ multiplex PCR; TCRdb stores in-frame clones only, minus some. The table includes tens of thousands of clones, approximately 90% detected once. The germline CDR1 and CDR2 sequences are SGDLS and YYNGEE. The CDR3 runs to 16 residues. V shed 0 bases, J shed 2 bases, and the junction held 7 bases outside the gene matches. The data were taken from a study of blood T cell repertoires in COVID-19. The material sequenced was peripheral blood. J is TRBJ1-1 and V is TRBV9; 7 nucleotides agree with TRBD1. This clonotype originated in a man in his fifties or sixties with active COVID-19. This chain's CDR3 is CASSVVPQGPNTEAFF. The CDR3 DNA follows: TGTGCCAGCAGCGTAGTGCCACAGGGGCCAAACACTGAAGCTTTCTTT.